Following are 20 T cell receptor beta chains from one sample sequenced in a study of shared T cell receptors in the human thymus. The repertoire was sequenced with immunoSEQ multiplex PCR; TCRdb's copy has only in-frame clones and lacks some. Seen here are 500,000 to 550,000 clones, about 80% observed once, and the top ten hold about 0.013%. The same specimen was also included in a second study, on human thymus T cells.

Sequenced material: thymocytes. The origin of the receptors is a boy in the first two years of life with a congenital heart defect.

CDR3 sequence (DNA): TGTGCCAGCAGCCCATATAGCGGGAGGGGGGGCGGCAATCAGCCCCAGCATTTT. Its translation: CASSPYSGRGGGNQPQHF. V gene TRBV5-8 combines with J gene TRBJ1-5, with D possibly matching TRBD1 (6 bases). Germline CDR1 is SGHTS and CDR2 is YDEGEE. The V and J ends lost 4 bases and 2 bases respectively, with 22 bases between them. CDR3 length equals 18 residues.

Here the CDR3 reads CASSLVPGTGELFF. DNA for the CDR3: TGCGCCAGCAGCTTGGTCCCGGGAACCGGGGAGCTGTTTTTT. The chain recombines TRBV5-1 with TRBJ2-2, with a tentative D call TRBD2 (5 bases). V dropped 0 bases and J dropped 5 bases, with 8 bases sitting between them. CDR3 length equals 14 residues. The germline V gene has CDR1 SGHRS and CDR2 YFSETQ. Based on the CDR3 plus reference TRBV5-1 and TRBJ2-2, the full variable domain is KAGVTQTPRYLIKTRGQQVTLSCSPISGHRSVSWYQQTPGQGLQFLFEYFSETQRNKGNFPGRFSGRQFSNSRSEMNVSTLELGDSALYLCASSLVPGTGELFFGEGSRLTVL.

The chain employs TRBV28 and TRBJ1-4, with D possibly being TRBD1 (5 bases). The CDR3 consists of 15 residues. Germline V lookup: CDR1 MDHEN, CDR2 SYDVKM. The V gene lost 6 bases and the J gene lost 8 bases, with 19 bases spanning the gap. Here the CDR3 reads CASSRPLTELEKLFF. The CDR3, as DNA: TGTGCCAGCAGCCGGCCCTTGACAGAACTAGAAAAACTGTTTTTT.

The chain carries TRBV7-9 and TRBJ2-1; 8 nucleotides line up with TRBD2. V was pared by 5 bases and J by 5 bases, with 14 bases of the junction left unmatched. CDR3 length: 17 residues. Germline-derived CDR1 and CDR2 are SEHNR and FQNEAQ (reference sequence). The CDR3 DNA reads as TGTGCCAGCAGCCCTCAGTCGGCGGGAGGTAATAACAATGAGCAGTTCTTC. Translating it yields CASSPQSAGGNNNEQFF.

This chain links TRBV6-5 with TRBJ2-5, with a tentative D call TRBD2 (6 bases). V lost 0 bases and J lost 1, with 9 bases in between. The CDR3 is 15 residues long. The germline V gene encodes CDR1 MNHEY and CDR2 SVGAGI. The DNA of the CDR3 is TGTGCCAGCAGTTACTCGGGACTGACCCAAGAGACCCAGTACTTC. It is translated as CASSYSGLTQETQYF.

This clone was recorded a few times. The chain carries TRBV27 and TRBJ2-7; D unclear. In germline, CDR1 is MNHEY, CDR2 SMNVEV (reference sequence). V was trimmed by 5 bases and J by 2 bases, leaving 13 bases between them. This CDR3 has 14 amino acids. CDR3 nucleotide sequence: TGTGCCAGCAGTCTCCGGTCGAGTCCCTACGAGCAGTACTTC. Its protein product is CASSLRSSPYEQYF.

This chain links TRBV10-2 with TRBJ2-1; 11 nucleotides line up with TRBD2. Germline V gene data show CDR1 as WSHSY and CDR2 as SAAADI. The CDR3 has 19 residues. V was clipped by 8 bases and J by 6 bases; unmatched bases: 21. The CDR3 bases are TGCGCCAGCCGCGGGGAGGGCTTATCGACTAGCGGGGTTTTCAATGAGCAGTTCTTC. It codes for CASRGEGLSTSGVFNEQFF.

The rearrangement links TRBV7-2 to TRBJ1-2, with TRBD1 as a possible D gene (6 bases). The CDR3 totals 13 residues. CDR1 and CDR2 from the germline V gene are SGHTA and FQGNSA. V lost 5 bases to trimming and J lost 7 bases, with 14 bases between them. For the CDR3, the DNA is TGTGCCAGCAGCCGACGGGGGGCATCTGGCTACACCTTC. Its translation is CASSRRGASGYTF.

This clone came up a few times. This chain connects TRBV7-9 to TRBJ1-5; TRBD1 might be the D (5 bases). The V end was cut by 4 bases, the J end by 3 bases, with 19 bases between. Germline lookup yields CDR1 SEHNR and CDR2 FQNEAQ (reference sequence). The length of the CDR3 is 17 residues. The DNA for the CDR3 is TGTGCCAGCAGCTCGACCGGGGGTCCGGACCCCAATCAGCCCCAGCATTTT. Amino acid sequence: CASSSTGGPDPNQPQHF.

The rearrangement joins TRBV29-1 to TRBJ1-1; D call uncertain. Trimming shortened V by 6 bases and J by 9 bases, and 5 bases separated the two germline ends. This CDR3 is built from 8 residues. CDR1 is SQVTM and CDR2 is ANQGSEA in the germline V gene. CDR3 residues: CSVSKAFF. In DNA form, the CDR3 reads TGCAGCGTGTCCAAAGCTTTCTTT.

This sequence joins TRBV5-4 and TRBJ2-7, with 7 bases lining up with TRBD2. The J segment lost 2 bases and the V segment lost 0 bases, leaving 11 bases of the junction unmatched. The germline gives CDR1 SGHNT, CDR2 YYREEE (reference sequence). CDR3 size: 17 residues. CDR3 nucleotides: TGTGCCAGCAGCTTGGAAACGAACCGGGACTACCCCTACGAGCAGTACTTC. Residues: CASSLETNRDYPYEQYF.

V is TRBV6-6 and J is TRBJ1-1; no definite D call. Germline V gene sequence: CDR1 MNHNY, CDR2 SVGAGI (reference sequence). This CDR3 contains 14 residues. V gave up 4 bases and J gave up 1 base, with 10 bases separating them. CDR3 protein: CASSFRRANTEAFF. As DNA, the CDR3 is TGTGCCAGCAGTTTTAGGAGGGCGAACACTGAAGCTTTCTTT.

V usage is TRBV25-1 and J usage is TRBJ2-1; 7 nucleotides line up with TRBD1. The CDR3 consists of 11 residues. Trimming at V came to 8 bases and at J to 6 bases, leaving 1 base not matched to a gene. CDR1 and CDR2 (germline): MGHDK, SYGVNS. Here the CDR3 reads CASEGANEQFF. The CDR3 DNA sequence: TGTGCCAGCGAGGGGGCCAATGAGCAGTTCTTC.

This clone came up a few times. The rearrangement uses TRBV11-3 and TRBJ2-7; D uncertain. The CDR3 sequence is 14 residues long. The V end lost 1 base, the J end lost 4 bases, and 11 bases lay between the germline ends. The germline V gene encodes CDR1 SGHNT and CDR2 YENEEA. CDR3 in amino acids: CASSLVPDPYEQYF. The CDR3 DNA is TGTGCCAGCAGCTTAGTTCCAGATCCATACGAGCAGTACTTC.

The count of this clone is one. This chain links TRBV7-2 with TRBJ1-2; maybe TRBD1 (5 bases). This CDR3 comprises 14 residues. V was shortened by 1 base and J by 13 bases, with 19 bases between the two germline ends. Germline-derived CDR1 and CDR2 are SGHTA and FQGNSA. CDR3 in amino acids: CASSLGGGQPGSTF. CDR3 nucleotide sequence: TGTGCCAGCAGCTTAGGGGGGGGTCAACCGGGTAGCACCTTC. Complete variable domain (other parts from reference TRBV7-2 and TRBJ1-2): GAGVSQSPSNKVTEKGKDVELRCDPISGHTALYWYRQSLGQGLEFLIYFQGNSAPDKSGLPSDRFSAERTGGSVSTLTIQRTQQEDSAVYLCASSLGGGQPGSTFGSGTRLTVV.

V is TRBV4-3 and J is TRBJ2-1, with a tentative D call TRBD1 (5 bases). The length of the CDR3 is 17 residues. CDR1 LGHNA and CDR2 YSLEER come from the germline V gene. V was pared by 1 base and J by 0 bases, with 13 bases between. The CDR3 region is CASSQGGSPSSYNEQFF. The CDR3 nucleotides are TGCGCCAGCAGCCAAGGGGGCTCCCCGAGCTCCTACAATGAGCAGTTCTTC.

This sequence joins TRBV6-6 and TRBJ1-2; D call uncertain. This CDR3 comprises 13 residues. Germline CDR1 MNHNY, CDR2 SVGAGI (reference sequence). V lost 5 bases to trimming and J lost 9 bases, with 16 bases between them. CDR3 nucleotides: TGTGCCAGCAGTGACCGCCGGGAGTCTCGCTACACCTTC. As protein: CASSDRRESRYTF.

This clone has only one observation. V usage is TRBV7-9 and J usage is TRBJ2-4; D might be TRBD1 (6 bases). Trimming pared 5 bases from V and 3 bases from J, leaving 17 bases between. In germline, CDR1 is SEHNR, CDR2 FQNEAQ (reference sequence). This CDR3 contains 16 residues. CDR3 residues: CASSPRDIQDKNIQYF. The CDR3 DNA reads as TGTGCCAGCAGCCCCCGGGACATTCAGGACAAAAACATTCAGTACTTC.

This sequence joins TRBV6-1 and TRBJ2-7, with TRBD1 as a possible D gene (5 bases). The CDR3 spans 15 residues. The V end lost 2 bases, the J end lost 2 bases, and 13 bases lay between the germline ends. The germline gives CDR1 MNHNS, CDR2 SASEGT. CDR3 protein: CASSERGRRPYEQYF. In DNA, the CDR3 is TGTGCCAGCAGTGAAAGGGGCAGGCGACCCTACGAGCAGTACTTC.

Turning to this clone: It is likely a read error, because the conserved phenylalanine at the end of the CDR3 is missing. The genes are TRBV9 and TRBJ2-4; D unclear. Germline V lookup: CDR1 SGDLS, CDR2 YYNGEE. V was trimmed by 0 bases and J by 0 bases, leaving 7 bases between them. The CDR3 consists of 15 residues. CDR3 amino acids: CASSVGILAKNIQYL. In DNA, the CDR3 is TGTGCCAGCAGCGTAGGGATACTAGCCAAAAACATTCAGTACCTC.